The TCR beta chain under discussion was sequenced for a study of cytomegalovirus exposure and HLA in healthy donors. It was with 60 Vbeta and 13 Jbeta primers that the PCR ran. Profiled with immunoSEQ multiplex PCR; TCRdb holds only in-frame clones, not every one. The sample lists around 300,000 clones; under 80% were seen once. The ends lost 3 bases at V and 5 bases at J; junction bases unmatched: 8. The CDR3 runs to 15 residues. The germline gives CDR1 LNHDA, CDR2 SQIVND (reference sequence). Study results and caveats: Immune exposure information available was restricted to CMV serostatus. TCR beta chains numbering under 200 were designated cytomegalovirus-associated. A later analysis found most CMV-associated TCR beta chains apparently HLA-restricted. In vitro work confirmed that three CMV-associated chains recognize CMV antigens.

Notes on this clone: Its antigen is undetermined.

The sequenced material came from PBMCs. The chain combines TRBV19 with TRBJ2-3, with 7 bases lining up with TRBD2. The receptor was derived from a female donor in good health and CMV-seronegative. CDR3 DNA: TGTGCCAGTAGTATTTCGGCGGGAGATAAAGATACGCAGTATTTT. The encoded protein is CASSISAGDKDTQYF.